Reported below is one T cell receptor beta chain. It has no known antigen specificity. One end of the junction fails to match germline, which may point to a read error. This specimen belongs to a study of post-analysis software for immune sequencing data (dated by TCRdb to the mid-2010s). For the wider study: Disease courses on record covered relapsing-remitting, secondary progressive and progressive-relapsing multiple sclerosis, though some patients had no subtype annotation. A subset of samples was prepared in parallel using single-end sample barcoding, then pooled and co-amplified after Illumina adapter ligation. Patient repertoires were compared against 11 previously published healthy control repertoires from donors aged roughly 6 to 25 years. What the authors observed across the whole study: Normalized Chao1 diversity was significantly lower in multiple sclerosis patients than controls, suggesting substantial peripheral T-cell clonal expansion. The control group was slightly older than the multiple sclerosis patient group. Patients showed significantly higher frequencies than controls for roughly five TRBV segments, among them TRBV5-6, TRBV5-1 and TRBV20-1. When samples were clustered directly using the F measure, samples prepared in the same batch co-clustered strongly, which prompted a batch-effect correction.

TCR beta repertoires were profiled from peripheral blood of roughly twelve young patients with multiple sclerosis to demonstrate the VDJtools post-analysis software. The patients with multiple sclerosis were children and adolescents between roughly 6 and 17 years of age. CDR1 is given as SGHDT and CDR2 as YYEEEE, both from the germline V gene. The CDR3 spans 13 residues, from the cysteine through the phenylalanine. The entry retains the CDR3 DNA only, 39 bases that are in frame from base 1. Library construction relied on PCR. TCRdb shows the sequencer as Illumina HiSeq 2500. To reduce PCR and sequencing biases, unique molecular identifiers were incorporated into the TCR beta cDNA libraries. Per 1 to 10 million input T cells, approximately 500,000 cDNA molecules were obtained, such that each molecule approximated one T cell. The patient libraries were prepared and sequenced using the same protocol as the earlier healthy control dataset. Samples belonging to the same batch were prepared together, multiplexed and sequenced on a shared HiSeq lane. Per the source publication's procedure: Raw barcoded reads were processed with MIGEC, discarding single-read molecular identifier groups before consensus assembly and CDR3 extraction. Clonotype tables were post-analysed with VDJtools, normalizing diversity by down-sampling all datasets to the smallest sample size. Repertoire overlap clustering matched CDR3 amino acid but not nucleotide sequences to correct batch-related cross-sample contamination. TCRdb trimmed the raw reads at Q25, called clones with MiXCR and kept productive beta chains. All rows with the same CDR3 protein become a single entry with the most common DNA and genes. In this record, the V and J calls reflect TCRdb's handling and not the investigators' own analysis. This sample is represented by hundreds of thousands of distinct CDR3 sequences; roughly three fifths of them were singletons. The ten largest make up over 9% of the sample.

Sequencing used blood. This clonotype was sampled from a girl under 10 years old with multiple sclerosis. The rearrangement combines TRBV5-6 with TRBJ2-7; D gene: possibly TRBD1, on 5 matching bases. CDR3 sequence: CASYSGLTYGQYF. The nucleotides read TGTGCCAGCTACTCAGGGCTTACCTACGGGCAGTACTTC.